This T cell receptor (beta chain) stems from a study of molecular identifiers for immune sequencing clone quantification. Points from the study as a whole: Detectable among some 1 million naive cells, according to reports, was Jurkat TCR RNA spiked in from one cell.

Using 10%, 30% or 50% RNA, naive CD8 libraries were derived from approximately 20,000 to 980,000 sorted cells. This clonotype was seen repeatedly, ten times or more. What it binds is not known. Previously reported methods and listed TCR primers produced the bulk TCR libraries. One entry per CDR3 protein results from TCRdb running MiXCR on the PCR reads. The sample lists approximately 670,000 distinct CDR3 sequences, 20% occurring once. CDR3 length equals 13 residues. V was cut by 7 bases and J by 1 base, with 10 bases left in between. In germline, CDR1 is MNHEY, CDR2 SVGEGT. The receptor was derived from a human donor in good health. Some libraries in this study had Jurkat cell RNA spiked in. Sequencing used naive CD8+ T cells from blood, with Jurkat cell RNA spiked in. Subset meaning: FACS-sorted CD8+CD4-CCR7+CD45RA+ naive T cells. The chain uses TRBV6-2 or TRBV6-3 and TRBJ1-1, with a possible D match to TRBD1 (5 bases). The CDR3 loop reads CASNPGPNTEAFF. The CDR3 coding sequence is TGTGCCAGCAACCCAGGGCCGAACACTGAAGCTTTCTTT.